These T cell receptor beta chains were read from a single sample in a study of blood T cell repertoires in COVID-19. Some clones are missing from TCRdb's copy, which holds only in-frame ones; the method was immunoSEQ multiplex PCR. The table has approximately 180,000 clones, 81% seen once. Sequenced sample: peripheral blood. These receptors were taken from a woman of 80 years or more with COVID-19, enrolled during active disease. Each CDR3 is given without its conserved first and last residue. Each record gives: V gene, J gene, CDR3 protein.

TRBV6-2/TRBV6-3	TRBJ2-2	ASSLQGNTGELF
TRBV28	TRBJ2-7	ASGGAGTYEQY
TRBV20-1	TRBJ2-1	SASKGLAEQF
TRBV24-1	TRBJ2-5	ATSDPTGGLETQY
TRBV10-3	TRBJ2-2	AISESQGWSSGELF
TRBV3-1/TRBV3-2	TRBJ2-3	ASSRGLATYTQY
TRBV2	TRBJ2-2	ASSLAGARNTGELF
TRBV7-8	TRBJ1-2	ASSAGQGTGYT
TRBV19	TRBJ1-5	ASSIDRGSNQPQH
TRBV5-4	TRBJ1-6	ASSPTGTLNSPLH
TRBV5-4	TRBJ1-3	ASTRSGDSGNTIY
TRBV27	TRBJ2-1	ASSASGTGYNEQF
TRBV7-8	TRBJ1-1	ASSRRTGNTEAF
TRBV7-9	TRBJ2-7	ASSLDLWNSTYEQY
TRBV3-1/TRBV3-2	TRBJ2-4	ASSQDPHRGLKNIQY
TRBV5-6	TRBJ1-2	ASSSREVGGYT
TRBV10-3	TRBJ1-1	AITPDRANTEAF
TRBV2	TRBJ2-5	ASSMRQGRAQETQY
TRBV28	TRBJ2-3	ASSFAGRRTDTQY
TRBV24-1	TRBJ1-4	ATSDSGQGVEKLF
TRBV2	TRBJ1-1	ASRGQGGTEAF
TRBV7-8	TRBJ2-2	ASSGNRVANTGELF
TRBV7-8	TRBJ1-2	ASSSRQTGLGYT
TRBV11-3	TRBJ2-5	ASSLVGGAETQY
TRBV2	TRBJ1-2	ASSAFGGAYGYT
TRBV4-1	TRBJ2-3	ASSSSRSDTQY
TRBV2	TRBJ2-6	ASSENSPGSSGANVLT
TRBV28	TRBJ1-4	ASSLDRARNEKLF
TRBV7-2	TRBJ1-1	ASSLGMGMNTEAF
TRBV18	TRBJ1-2	ASSPTGNTYGYT
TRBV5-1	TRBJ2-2	ASSASLGGELF
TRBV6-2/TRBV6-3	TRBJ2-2	ASSYSVTSGRPGELF
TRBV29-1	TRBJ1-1	SVESPGQGVGEAF
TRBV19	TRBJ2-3	ASKIGSNWDTQY
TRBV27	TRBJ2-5	ASSFRTGARQETQY
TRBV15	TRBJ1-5	ATSRGSTTNQPQH
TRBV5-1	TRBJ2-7	ASSTTPYEQY
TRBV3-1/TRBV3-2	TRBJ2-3	ASRDTGTSGASSTDTQY
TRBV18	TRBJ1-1	ASSPLQGNEAF
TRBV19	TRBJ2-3	ASSRSGTGGPDTQY
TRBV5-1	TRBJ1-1	ASSFRQGDTEAF